These 9 T cell receptor beta chains came from one sample sequenced in a study of T cells in Graves' hyperthyroidism and ophthalmopathy. RNA transcripts served as the template for amplifying TCR beta CDR3 regions. Primed by the HTBI set, a first-round RT-PCR was run on the TCR CDR3. In TCRdb, the multiplex PCR reads were re-called with MiXCR into one record per CDR3 protein. The table lists 250,000 to 350,000 distinct CDR3 sequences, around a sixth of them singletons. The sequenced sample consisted of blood. These receptors all stem from a man aged 30 to 39 with Graves' hyperthyroidism.

The DNA of the CDR3 is TGTGCCAGCAGCTTAGGATATACAGGGGGCGGAAAGGGAGATACGCAGTATTTT. It yields the protein CASSLGYTGGGKGDTQYF. V and J are TRBV5-6 and TRBJ2-3; 9 positions agree with TRBD1. V lost 2 bases, J lost 5 bases, and 15 bases stayed unmatched. Germline V gene sequence: CDR1 SGHDT, CDR2 YYEEEE. CDR3 length: 18 amino acids.

This clonotype was picked up many times. The J gene is TRBJ2-7, the V gene TRBV5-1; D tentatively reads TRBD1 or TRBD2 (6 bases each). V was shortened by 5 bases and J by 8 bases, with 11 bases between the two germline ends. This CDR3 has 11 residues. CDR1 and CDR2 (germline): SGHRS, YFSETQ. DNA of the CDR3: TGCGCCAGCAGTTCCGGGGGCCAGCAGTACTTC. It encodes CASSSGGQQYF.

This clonotype showed up many times. The gene calls are TRBV3-1 and TRBJ2-2; D might be TRBD1 (6 bases). CDR3 length: 14 residues. CDR1 and CDR2 (germline): LGHDT, YNNKEL (reference sequence). V was pared by 8 bases and J by 3 bases, with 13 bases between. The CDR3 reads CASQGFRHTGELFF. The CDR3 DNA reads TGTGCCAGCCAGGGGTTCAGGCACACCGGGGAGCTGTTTTTT.

V is TRBV7-9 and J is TRBJ2-3, with 8 nucleotides matching TRBD1. J lost 0 bases, V lost 1 base, and 6 bases had no gene match. This CDR3 is built from 17 residues. Germline CDR1 SEHNR, CDR2 FQNEAQ (reference sequence). The DNA of the CDR3 is TGTGCCAGCAGCTTAGAACTTGGACAGGGAAGCACAGATACGCAGTATTTT. Amino acids: CASSLELGQGSTDTQYF.

J is TRBJ2-2 and V is TRBV7-2, with 14 bases matching TRBD2. Unmatched junction bases numbered 7, after V lost 6 bases and J lost 7 bases. The V gene's germline CDR1 is SGHTA and CDR2 FQGNSA. The CDR3 contains 16 residues. This CDR3 is CASRRGLAGAGGELFF. The CDR3 DNA sequence: TGTGCCAGCAGGAGGGGACTAGCGGGAGCGGGCGGGGAGCTGTTTTTT.

This clonotype has ten or more counts. The rearrangement uses TRBV10-3 and TRBJ2-1; the match to TRBD2 covers 13 bases. This CDR3 spans 16 amino acids. The germline V gene encodes CDR1 ENHRY and CDR2 SYGVKD. Trimming took 0 bases from V and 6 from J; bases not matched to a gene: 2. The CDR3 DNA sequence: TGTGCCATCAGTGAGTCACGGACTAGCGGGAGCAATGAGCAGTTCTTC. Translating it yields CAISESRTSGSNEQFF.

This clonotype showed up many times. The J gene is TRBJ1-5, the V gene TRBV20-1; possibly TRBD1 for D (5 bases). Germline V gene lookup returns CDR1 DFQATT and CDR2 SNEGSKA (reference sequence). CDR3 length: 16 amino acids. V gave up 2 bases and J gave up 1 base, with 15 bases separating them. This CDR3 reads CSARQTQGGSNQPQHF. CDR3 nucleotide sequence: TGCAGTGCTAGACAAACTCAGGGTGGGAGCAATCAGCCCCAGCATTTT.

With regard to this clonotype: The junction departs from the called germline gene at one end, perhaps through a read error. The rearrangement links TRBV7-7 to TRBJ2-7; D is unresolved. The CDR3 extends over 13 amino acids. CDR1 and CDR2 (germline): SSHAT, FNYEAQ (reference sequence). The CDR3 region is CASSQSQVPERYF. CDR3 DNA: TGTGCTAGCAGCCAGAGTCAGGTCCCCGAGCGGTACTTC.

A few counts support this clonotype. This chain links TRBV30 with TRBJ2-7, with D possibly being TRBD2 (6 bases). Germline CDR1 reads GTSNPN; CDR2 reads SVGIG (reference sequence). The CDR3 runs to 11 residues. The V gene lost 8 bases and the J gene lost 6 bases, with 14 bases spanning the gap. In DNA form, the CDR3 reads TGTGCCCTCGGGACTCCAATCGAGCAGTACTTC. Its translation: CALGTPIEQYF.